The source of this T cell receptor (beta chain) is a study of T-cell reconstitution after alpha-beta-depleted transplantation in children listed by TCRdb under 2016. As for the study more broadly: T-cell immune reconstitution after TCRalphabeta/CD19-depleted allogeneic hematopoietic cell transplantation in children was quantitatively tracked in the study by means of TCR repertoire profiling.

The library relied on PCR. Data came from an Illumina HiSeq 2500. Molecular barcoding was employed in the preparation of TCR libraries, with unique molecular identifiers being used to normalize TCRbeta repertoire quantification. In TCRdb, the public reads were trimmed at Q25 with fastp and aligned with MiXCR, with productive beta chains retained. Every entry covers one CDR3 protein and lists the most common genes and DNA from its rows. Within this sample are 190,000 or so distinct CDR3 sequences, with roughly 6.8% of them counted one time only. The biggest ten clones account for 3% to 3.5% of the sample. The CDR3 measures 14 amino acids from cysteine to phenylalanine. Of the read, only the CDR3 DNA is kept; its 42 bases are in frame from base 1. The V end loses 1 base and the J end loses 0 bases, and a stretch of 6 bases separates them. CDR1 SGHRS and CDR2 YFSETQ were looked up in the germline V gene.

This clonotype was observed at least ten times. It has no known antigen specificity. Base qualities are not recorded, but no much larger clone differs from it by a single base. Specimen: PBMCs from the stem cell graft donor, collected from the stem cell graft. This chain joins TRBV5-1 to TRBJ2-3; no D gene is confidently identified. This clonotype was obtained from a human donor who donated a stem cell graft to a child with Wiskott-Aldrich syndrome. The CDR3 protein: CASSLWKSTDTQYF. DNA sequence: TGCGCCAGCAGCTTGTGGAAGAGCACAGATACGCAGTATTTT.